The 3 T cell receptor beta chains presented below share a single source sample, sequenced in a study of shared clonotypes between healthy human individuals. CD45RO-negative, CCR7-positively selected cells formed the naive CD8 fraction, excluding terminally differentiated effector memory CD45RA+ cells. Repertoires were generated with immunoSEQ multiplex PCR, while TCRdb's copy carries only in-frame clones and drops some. The top ten hold about 1.1% of the sample, which has about 2 million clones, about 95% seen once. The specimen was naive CD8+ T cells sorted from blood. The origin of the receptors is a man between 18 and 35 years old in good health.

The chain employs TRBV5-1 and TRBJ1-1; D may be TRBD1 (6 bases). CDR1 and CDR2 (germline): SGHRS, YFSETQ. This CDR3 contains 14 residues. Trimming pared 1 base from V and 6 bases from J, leaving 13 bases between. The CDR3 here is CASSLSGAGAEAFF. The CDR3 nucleotides are TGCGCCAGCAGCTTGTCGGGGGCTGGGGCTGAAGCTTTCTTT.

CDR3 DNA sequence: TGTGCCAGCAGTTTATCTGCCGGGACAGGACAAGAGACCCAGTACTTC. Translating gives CASSLSAGTGQETQYF. The chain has TRBV27 and TRBJ2-5, with 8 nucleotides matching TRBD1. This CDR3 spans 16 amino acids. Trimming took 0 bases from V and 2 from J; bases not matched to a gene: 5. Germline V gene data show CDR1 as MNHEY and CDR2 as SMNVEV (reference sequence).

The rearrangement uses TRBV27 and TRBJ2-3; 9 bases fit TRBD1. Losses at the gene ends were 5 bases for V and 4 bases for J; bases not matched to a gene: 7. CDR3 size: 15 residues. Germline assignment: CDR1 MNHEY and CDR2 SMNVEV (reference sequence). The CDR3 spells CASSAGTGLSDTQYF. Here the CDR3 DNA reads TGTGCCAGCAGTGCCGGGACAGGGCTCTCAGATACGCAGTATTTT.